The clone carrying this T cell receptor (beta chain) has a handful of counts. What it binds is not known. This sample was included in a study of T cell repertoires in cytomegalovirus infection. About the study: HLA-B-restricted CMV epitopes that are well studied, plus recently identified HLA-C-restricted ones, were used by the study. Indications came from public TCR beta signatures; they pointed to CMV infection and to a matching HLA type.

Study findings and constraints: CMV-specific TCR beta clonotypes restricted by HLA-C dominated the ex vivo response. Identification of carriers of CMV plus the relevant HLA was achieved through cumulative public TCR beta family frequency.

Trimming at V came to 0 bases and at J to 5 bases, leaving 9 bases not matched to a gene. Germline V lookup: CDR1 MNHEY, CDR2 SVGEGT. CDR3 size: 17 residues. Via MiXCR, TCRdb re-called the reads, giving one row per CDR3 protein. The sample holds about 180,000 distinct CDR3 sequences, about a fifth seen once. The TCR comes from a human donor in good health (CMV status not recorded). Some clones in this sample may be carry-over from other donors' samples. This chain links TRBV6-2 or TRBV6-3 with TRBJ2-5; 10 bases are a match to TRBD2. The starting material was CD8+ T cells from cultured PBMCs, obtained from culture after CMV antigen stimulation. In DNA, the CDR3 is TGTGCCAGCAGTTACTCCGGGGAGCGGGGGGGCCCGGAGACCCAGTACTTC. Translating gives CASSYSGERGGPETQYF.